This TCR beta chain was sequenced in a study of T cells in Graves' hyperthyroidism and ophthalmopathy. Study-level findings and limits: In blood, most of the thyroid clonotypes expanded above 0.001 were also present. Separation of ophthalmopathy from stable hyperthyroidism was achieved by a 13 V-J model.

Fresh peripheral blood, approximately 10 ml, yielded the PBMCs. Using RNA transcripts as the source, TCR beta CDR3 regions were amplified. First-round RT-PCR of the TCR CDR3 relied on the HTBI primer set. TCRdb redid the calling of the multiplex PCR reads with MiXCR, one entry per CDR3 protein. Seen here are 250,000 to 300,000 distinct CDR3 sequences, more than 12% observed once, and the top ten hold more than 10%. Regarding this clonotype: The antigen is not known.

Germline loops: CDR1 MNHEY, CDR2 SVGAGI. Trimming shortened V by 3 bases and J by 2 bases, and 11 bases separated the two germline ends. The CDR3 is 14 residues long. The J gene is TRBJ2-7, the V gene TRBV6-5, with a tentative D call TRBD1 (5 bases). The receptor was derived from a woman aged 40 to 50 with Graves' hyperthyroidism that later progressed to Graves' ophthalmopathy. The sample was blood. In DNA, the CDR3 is TGTGCCAGCAGTTATTTTGGGGCCGCCTACGAGCAGTACTTC. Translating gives CASSYFGAAYEQYF.